The sequence of this T cell receptor beta chain was determined in a study of blood T cell repertoires in COVID-19. Study-wide background: Whether acute or convalescent, the COVID-19 samples came from the United States, Italy and Spain.

Assay used: immunoSEQ multiplex PCR; TCRdb lists only in-frame clones, some missing. In the table there are fewer than 130,000 clones, around 79% of which are singletons. Per the germline V gene, CDR1 is MNHNS and CDR2 is SASEGT. V lost 1 base to trimming and J lost 10 bases, with 8 bases between them. The CDR3 is made up of 13 amino acids. This clonotype was obtained from a man aged 65-85 years with active or convalescent COVID-19. Sequenced: peripheral blood. V and J are TRBV6-1 and TRBJ1-6, with a tentative D call TRBD1 (5 bases). This CDR3 is CASSEGRGSPLHF. The CDR3 nucleotides are TGTGCCAGCAGTGAAGGGAGGGGCTCACCCCTCCACTTT.